A selection of T cell receptor beta chains follows, all from one sample in a study of regulatory T cells in long-lasting Graves disease. TCRdb re-analysed the multiplex PCR reads in MiXCR, keeping a single row per CDR3 protein. The sample has a few hundred thousand distinct CDR3 sequences; about 15% are singletons. The same specimen was also included in a second study, on T cells in Graves' hyperthyroidism and ophthalmopathy.

Sequenced here: peripheral blood mononuclear cells (PBMCs), sampled at new diagnosis, from a patient treated with antithyroid drugs. The receptors were gathered from a woman aged 45-59 years with Graves disease. The CDR3 runs from the conserved cysteine through the conserved F or W. The D gene is left open where the match is weak. Expanded clones are given a class, and other clones once, few, many or no size at all.

j_call: TRBJ2-2; d_call: TRBD2; v_call: TRBV7-9; clone_size: few; cdr3_nt: TGTGCCAGCAGCTTATGGGGACTAACGGAGCTGTTTTTT; cdr3_aa: CASSLWGLTELFF
j_call: TRBJ2-7; d_call: TRBD2; v_call: TRBV15; clone_size: few; cdr3_nt: TGTGCCACCAGCAGGACTAGCGGATCCTACGGGCAGTACTTC; cdr3_aa: CATSRTSGSYGQYF
j_call: TRBJ2-7; d_call: .; v_call: TRBV2; clone_size: many; cdr3_nt: TGTGCCAGCAAGGATGGCGGGGTCTCCTACGAGCAGTACTTC; cdr3_aa: CASKDGGVSYEQYF
j_call: TRBJ2-5; d_call: .; v_call: TRBV25-1; clone_size: .; cdr3_nt: TGTGCCAGCAGTGAATCCCCCCCTTGGACCCAGTACTTC; cdr3_aa: CASSESPPWTQYF
j_call: TRBJ2-1; d_call: TRBD2; v_call: TRBV11-3; clone_size: .; cdr3_nt: TGTGCCAGCAGCCTGGGACTAGCGGGCTACAATGAGCAGCTCTTC; cdr3_aa: CASSLGLAGYNEQLF
j_call: TRBJ2-7; d_call: .; v_call: TRBV28; clone_size: many; cdr3_nt: TGTGCCAGCAGTTCCGGCCAGGAGGAACCCTCCTTTTACGAGCAGTACTTC; cdr3_aa: CASSSGQEEPSFYEQYF
j_call: TRBJ2-1; d_call: TRBD2; v_call: TRBV7-3; clone_size: .; cdr3_nt: TGTGCCAGCAGCTATCCCGGGACTAGCGGGAGGCCGAATGAGCAGTTCTTC; cdr3_aa: CASSYPGTSGRPNEQFF
j_call: TRBJ1-1; d_call: .; v_call: TRBV4-1; clone_size: .; cdr3_nt: TGCGCCAGCAGCCAAGTTGGTGGACAAATGAACACTGAAGCTTTCTTT; cdr3_aa: CASSQVGGQMNTEAFF
j_call: TRBJ1-1; d_call: TRBD1; v_call: TRBV12-3/TRBV12-4; clone_size: many; cdr3_nt: TGTGCCAGCAGGTCAGGGGGCTTGGACACTGAAGCTTTCTTT; cdr3_aa: CASRSGGLDTEAFF
j_call: TRBJ2-1; d_call: .; v_call: TRBV3-1; clone_size: many; cdr3_nt: TGTGCCAGCAGCCAAGATCGCCACCGGGACTCACAGTTCTTC; cdr3_aa: CASSQDRHRDSQFF
j_call: TRBJ2-3; d_call: .; v_call: TRBV28; clone_size: many; cdr3_nt: TGTGCCAGCAGTTTGAAGTTAGGGTCGGATACGCAGTATTTT; cdr3_aa: CASSLKLGSDTQYF